The clone carrying this T cell receptor beta chain has at least ten counts. There are 12 residues in the CDR3. Using its own MiXCR run on the reads, TCRdb lists one record per CDR3 protein. The sample lists roughly 230,000 distinct CDR3 sequences; 29% were seen once. This entry comes from a study of kidney transplant recipient with SARS-CoV-2 infection. The sequence came from a male patient between 25 and 39 years old who had COVID-19 and was a kidney transplant recipient. Some T cells may be provided by the graft donor. The genes are TRBV3-2 and TRBJ2-1. TRBV3-2 corresponds to a pseudogene. This specimen was a blood sample, taken at baseline and between days 110 and 120 from a kidney transplant recipient. CDR3 bases: TGTGCCAGCAGCCAAACCTACAATGAGCAGTTCTTC. It yields the protein CASSQTYNEQFF.